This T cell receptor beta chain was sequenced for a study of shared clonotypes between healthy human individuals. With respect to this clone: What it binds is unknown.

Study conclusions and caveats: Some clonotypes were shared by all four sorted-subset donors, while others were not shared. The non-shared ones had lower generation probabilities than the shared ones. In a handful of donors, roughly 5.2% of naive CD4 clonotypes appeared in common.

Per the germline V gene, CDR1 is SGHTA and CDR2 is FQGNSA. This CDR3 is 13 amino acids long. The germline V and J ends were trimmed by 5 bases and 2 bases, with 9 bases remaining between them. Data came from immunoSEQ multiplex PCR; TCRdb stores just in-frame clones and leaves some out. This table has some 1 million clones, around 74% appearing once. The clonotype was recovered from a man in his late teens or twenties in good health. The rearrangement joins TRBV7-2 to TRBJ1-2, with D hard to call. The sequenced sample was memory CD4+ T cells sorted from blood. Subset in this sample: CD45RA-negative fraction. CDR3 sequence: CASSSRGNYGYTF. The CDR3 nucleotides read TGTGCCAGCAGCAGCCGAGGGAACTATGGCTACACCTTC.